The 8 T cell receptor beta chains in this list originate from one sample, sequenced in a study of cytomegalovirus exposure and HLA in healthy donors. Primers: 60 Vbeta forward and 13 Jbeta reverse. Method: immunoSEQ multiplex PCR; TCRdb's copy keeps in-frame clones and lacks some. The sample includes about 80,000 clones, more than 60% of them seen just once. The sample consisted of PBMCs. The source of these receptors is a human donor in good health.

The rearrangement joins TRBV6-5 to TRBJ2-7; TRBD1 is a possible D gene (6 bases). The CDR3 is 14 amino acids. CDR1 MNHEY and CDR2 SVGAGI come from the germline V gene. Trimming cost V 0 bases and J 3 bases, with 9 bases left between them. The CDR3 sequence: CASSYSRGNYEQYF. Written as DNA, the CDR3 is TGTGCCAGCAGTTACTCGAGGGGGAACTACGAGCAGTACTTC.

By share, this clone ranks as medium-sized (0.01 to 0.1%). The CDR3 sequence is CATSRAGGGYRETQYF. The CDR3 bases are TGTGCCACCAGCAGGGCCGGCGGGGGGTACCGAGAGACCCAGTACTTC. The chain links TRBV15 to TRBJ2-5; 8 bases map to TRBD2. The V gene end was trimmed by 3 bases and the J gene end by 4 bases; junction bases not matched to a gene: 10. The CDR3 runs 16 residues. Germline V CDR1 and CDR2: LNHNV, YYDKDF (reference sequence). Based on the CDR3 plus reference TRBV15 and TRBJ2-5, the full variable domain is DAMVIQNPRYQVTQFGKPVTLSCSQTLNHNVMYWYQQKSSQAPKLLFHYYDKDFNNEADTPDNFQSRRPNTSFCFLDIRSPGLGDTAMYLCATSRAGGGYRETQYFGPGTRLLVL.

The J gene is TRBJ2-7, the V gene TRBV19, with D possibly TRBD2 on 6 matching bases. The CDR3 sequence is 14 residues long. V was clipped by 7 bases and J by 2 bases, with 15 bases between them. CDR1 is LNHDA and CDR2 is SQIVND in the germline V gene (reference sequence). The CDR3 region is CASTSGGPTYEQYF. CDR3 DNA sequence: TGTGCCAGTACCTCAGGAGGGCCTACCTACGAGCAGTACTTC.

CDR3 amino acids: CASSQDTGYGYTF. CDR3 bases: TGTGCCAGCAGCCAAGACACAGGGTACGGCTACACCTTC. This chain connects TRBV7-9 to TRBJ1-2; possible D gene TRBD1, 6 bases. CDR3 length equals 13 residues. Trimming took off 5 bases at V and 8 bases at J, with 15 bases between the two ends. CDR1 SEHNR and CDR2 FQNEAQ come from the germline V gene (reference sequence).

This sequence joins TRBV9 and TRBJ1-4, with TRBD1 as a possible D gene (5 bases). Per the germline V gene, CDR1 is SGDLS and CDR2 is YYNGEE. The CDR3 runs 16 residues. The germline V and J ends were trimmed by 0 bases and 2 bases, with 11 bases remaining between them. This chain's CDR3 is CASSVGQGTTNEKLFF. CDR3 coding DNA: TGTGCCAGCAGCGTAGGGCAGGGAACGACTAATGAAAAACTGTTTTTT.

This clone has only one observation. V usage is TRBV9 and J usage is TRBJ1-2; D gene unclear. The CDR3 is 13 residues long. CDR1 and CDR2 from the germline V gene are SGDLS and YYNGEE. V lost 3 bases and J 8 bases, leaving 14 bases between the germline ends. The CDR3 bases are TGTGCCAGCAGCGGATTAAAAGGAGAAGGCTACACCTTC. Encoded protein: CASSGLKGEGYTF.

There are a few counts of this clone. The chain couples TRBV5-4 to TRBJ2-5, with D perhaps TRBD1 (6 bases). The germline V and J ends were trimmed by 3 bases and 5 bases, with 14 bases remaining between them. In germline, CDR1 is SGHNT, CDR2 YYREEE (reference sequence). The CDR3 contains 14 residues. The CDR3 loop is CASSWGQAWETQYF. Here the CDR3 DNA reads TGTGCCAGCAGCTGGGGGCAGGCCTGGGAGACCCAGTACTTC.

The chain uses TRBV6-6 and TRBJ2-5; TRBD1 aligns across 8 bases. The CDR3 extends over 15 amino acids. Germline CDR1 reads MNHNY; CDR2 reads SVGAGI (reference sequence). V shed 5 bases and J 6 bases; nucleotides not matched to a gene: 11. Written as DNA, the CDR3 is TGTGCCAGCAGTCCACCCAGGGGGCCGGGGAAGACCCAGTACTTC. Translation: CASSPPRGPGKTQYF.